This T cell receptor beta chain was recovered during a study of cytomegalovirus exposure and HLA in healthy donors. Study details: An early data release held tens of millions of unique TCRs from HLA-typed donors.

The PCR employed 60 Vbeta primers together with 13 Jbeta primers. TCRdb keeps only in-frame clones here, not all; method: immunoSEQ multiplex PCR. The sample holds about 80,000 clones; 80% are singletons and the top ten take roughly 30%. With respect to this clone: The antigen is not known.

Points from the study as a whole: Analysis was carried out at a later point, and it linked a missense DCLRE1C variant to TCR beta V- and J-gene trimming.

The TCR originated in a man aged 45-65 years in good health and CMV-seropositive. Sequenced: PBMCs.

This chain's CDR3 is CASSQTSGRGVETQYF. In nucleotides, the CDR3 is TGTGCCAGCAGCCAGACTAGCGGGAGAGGAGTGGAGACCCAGTACTTC. V is TRBV7-7 and J is TRBJ2-5; 12 bases are shared with TRBD2. Germline CDR1 SSHAT, CDR2 FNYEAQ (reference sequence). After removal of 5 bases from V and 5 bases from J, the junction contained 9 bases not matched to a gene. The CDR3 length is 16 residues.